This T cell receptor beta chain is drawn from a study of T cells and Merkel cell carcinoma outcomes. Study observations and caveats: Merkel cell carcinoma outcomes were reportedly predicted by repertoire and T-cell density.

TCRdb's table, derived via immunoSEQ multiplex PCR, lists solely in-frame clones and lacks some. There are 11,000 to 15,000 clones in the sample; roughly 89% occur only once, and about 2% lies in the top ten. V was clipped by 2 bases and J by 2 bases, with 7 bases between them. This CDR3 has 13 residues. Germline CDR1 reads SGHRS; CDR2 reads YFSETQ. This clone came up once. No antigen is known for it. Sample: tumor tissue from Merkel cell carcinoma. The chain carries TRBV5-1 and TRBJ1-1; possible D gene TRBD1, 5 bases. The source of this sequence is a human donor with Merkel cell carcinoma. The CDR3: CASSFDSNTEAFF. The CDR3 region has the DNA TGCGCCAGCAGCTTTGACAGTAACACTGAAGCTTTCTTT.